The clone carrying this T cell receptor (beta chain) was observed a handful of times. V lost 3 bases and J lost 2, with 19 bases in between. The germline V gene has CDR1 SGDLS and CDR2 YYNGEE. CDR3 length: 17 amino acids. The data derive from a study of blood T cell repertoires in COVID-19. Study overall: Whether acute or convalescent, the COVID-19 samples came from the United States, Italy and Spain. PBMCs, B-cell-depleted T cells, or T cells provided the cDNA or gDNA that made up the material.

Per the authors' pipeline: Nucleated cell counts were estimated from reference gene primer amplification. This table comes from immunoSEQ multiplex PCR, and its TCRdb copy is limited to in-frame clones, with some not included. V, J and clone size were drawn from that table, and D and trimming were deduced from the DNA. Seen here are around 190,000 clones, about 76% observed once, and the top ten hold around 7.9%. This receptor was taken from a woman aged 50 to 60 with active or convalescent COVID-19. V usage is TRBV9 and J usage is TRBJ2-3; possibly TRBD2 for D (5 bases). The source material was peripheral blood. The CDR3, as DNA: TGTGCCAGCAGCGCCCGCGGGTCTAGCAGCTACACAGATACGCAGTATTTT. Its translation is CASSARGSSSYTDTQYF.